A single sample is the source of the 20 T cell receptor beta chains below, sequenced in a study of siplizumab effects on memory and regulatory T cells. Some clones are missing from TCRdb's copy, which holds only in-frame ones; the method was immunoSEQ multiplex PCR. There are over 85,000 clones in the sample; approximately 90% occur only once, and roughly 1.1% lies in the top ten. Material: CD4+ T cells sorted from blood. These receptors all come from a human donor in good health.

This sequence joins TRBV7-3 and TRBJ2-3; 7 nucleotides match TRBD1. V lost 4 bases to trimming and J lost 6 bases; unmatched junction nucleotides: 4. The CDR3 length is 13 residues. Per the germline V gene, CDR1 is SGHTA and CDR2 is FQGTGA. In DNA, the CDR3 is TGTGCCAGCAGCTCGCACAGGGGTGATACGCAGTATTTT. This encodes CASSSHRGDTQYF.

The chain has TRBV6-4 and TRBJ2-3; TRBD1 might be the D (6 bases). This CDR3 contains 14 residues. The ends were cut back, 4 bases at V and 2 bases at J, with 10 bases in the middle. CDR1 is MRHNA and CDR2 is SNTAGT in the germline V gene. The CDR3 bases are TGTGCCAGCAGTGCAGGGGATGACACAGATACGCAGTATTTT. Its translation is CASSAGDDTDTQYF.

The CDR3 is CASSPPRGSYTF. Written as DNA, the CDR3 is TGTGCCAGCAGCCCACCCCGGGGAAGCTACACCTTC. The chain is built from TRBV7-8 and TRBJ1-2; D gene ambiguous. The CDR3 sequence is 12 residues long. Deletions cut 5 bases from V and 9 bases from J, with 13 bases between. Germline V gene sequence: CDR1 SGHVS, CDR2 FQNEAQ. Using reference TRBV7-8 and TRBJ1-2 for the parts outside the CDR3, the full variable domain is GAGVSQSPRYKVAKRGQDVALRCDPISGHVSLFWYQQALGQGPEFLTYFQNEAQLDKSGLPSDRFFAERPEGSVSTLKIQRTQQEDSAVYLCASSPPRGSYTFGSGTRLTVV.

The genes are TRBV6-5 and TRBJ1-5, with D perhaps matching TRBD1 (5 bases). Germline loops: CDR1 MNHEY, CDR2 SVGAGI. The ends were cut back, 0 bases at V and 5 bases at J, with 11 bases in the middle. The CDR3 loop spans 15 amino acids. This CDR3 reads CASSYSRGGDQPQHF. The CDR3 nucleotides read TGTGCCAGCAGTTACTCGAGGGGAGGGGATCAGCCCCAGCATTTT.

The V call is TRBV2, the J call TRBJ2-5; D gene ambiguous. The CDR3 length is 14 residues. V lost 2 bases and J 0 bases, leaving 7 bases between the germline ends. CDR1 is SNHLY and CDR2 is FYNNEI in the germline V gene. The CDR3 nucleotides read TGTGCCAGCAGTGAACGGCAGCACCAAGAGACCCAGTACTTC. Protein product: CASSERQHQETQYF.

J is TRBJ2-4 and V is TRBV28; 10 positions agree with TRBD2. CDR1 is MDHEN, CDR2 SYDVKM, per germline. With V trimmed by 5 bases and J by 6 bases, 10 bases remained unmatched. The CDR3 contains 16 residues. CDR3 amino acids: CASSDQREGRVNIQYF. For the CDR3, the DNA is TGTGCCAGCAGTGACCAGCGGGAGGGCCGGGTAAACATTCAGTACTTC.

The CDR3 DNA follows: TGTGCCAGCAGTTACTCTTGGGGGTTAAATGAAAAACTGTTTTTT. Residues: CASSYSWGLNEKLFF. The chain links TRBV6-5 to TRBJ1-4; D is perhaps TRBD1 (5 bases). The V end was cut by 0 bases, the J end by 5 bases, with 10 bases between. The germline CDR1 and CDR2 sequences are MNHEY and SVGAGI. The CDR3 has 15 amino acids.

The gene calls are TRBV5-5 and TRBJ2-1; D perhaps matches TRBD1 (5 bases). V was shortened by 0 bases and J by 9 bases, with 16 bases between the two germline ends. The germline gives CDR1 SGHKS, CDR2 YYEKEE (reference sequence). The CDR3 runs 15 residues. The DNA for the CDR3 is TGTGCCAGCAGCTTGGTTGGGGATCTTACAGGTGAGCAGTTCTTC. Protein sequence: CASSLVGDLTGEQFF.

The chain carries TRBV5-8 and TRBJ2-1; 12 positions agree with TRBD1. The CDR3 has 15 residues. Looked up from germline, CDR1 is SGHTS and CDR2 is YDEGEE. Trimming at V came to 4 bases and at J to 4 bases, leaving 3 bases not matched to a gene. The CDR3: CASSLGQGAYNEQFF. CDR3 bases: TGTGCCAGCAGCCTGGGACAGGGGGCGTACAATGAGCAGTTCTTC.

The chain joins TRBV25-1 to TRBJ2-7, with D tentatively TRBD2 (7 bases). The V gene's germline CDR1 is MGHDK and CDR2 SYGVNS. CDR3 length: 14 residues. Trimming removed 8 bases at V and 2 bases at J, with 16 bases between. The CDR3 is CASGPGGPPYEQYF. The CDR3 DNA follows: TGTGCCAGCGGGCCGGGGGGCCCTCCCTACGAGCAGTACTTC.

This clone appeared a single time. The V and J genes are TRBV5-1 and TRBJ2-7, with D perhaps matching TRBD2 (6 bases). Trimming took off 0 bases at V and 4 bases at J, with 11 bases between the two ends. Germline CDR1 SGHRS, CDR2 YFSETQ. CDR3 length: 14 amino acids. CDR3 residues: CASSLVVAEYEQYF. CDR3 bases: TGCGCCAGCAGCTTGGTCGTAGCGGAGTACGAGCAGTACTTC.

This chain uses TRBV10-3 with TRBJ1-5; TRBD1 might be the D (5 bases). Trimming stripped 4 bases from V and 3 bases from J, with 10 bases between. The germline CDR1 and CDR2 sequences are ENHRY and SYGVKD. The CDR3 is 14 residues long. CDR3 residues: CAISGGRVNQPQHF. The CDR3 coding sequence is TGTGCCATCAGTGGGGGCAGGGTCAATCAGCCCCAGCATTTT.

V usage is TRBV15 and J usage is TRBJ2-1; D is ambiguous. Germline CDR1 LNHNV, CDR2 YYDKDF (reference sequence). The CDR3 contains 18 residues. V lost 0 bases, J lost 0 bases, and 15 bases lay in between. The CDR3: CATSREGSGRNSYNEQFF. The CDR3 DNA is TGTGCCACCAGCAGAGAGGGTTCGGGCCGAAACTCCTACAATGAGCAGTTCTTC.

The table lists this clone with a count of one. This chain links TRBV5-1 with TRBJ1-2; D gene uncertain. The CDR3 sequence is 14 residues long. Germline V gene data show CDR1 as SGHRS and CDR2 as YFSETQ. Trimming removed 1 base from V and 8 bases from J, with 15 bases in between. This chain's CDR3 is CASSLSSGLGGYTF. For the CDR3, the DNA is TGCGCCAGCAGCTTGTCGTCCGGGTTGGGCGGCTACACCTTC.

The chain couples TRBV19 to TRBJ2-5; tentatively, D is TRBD1 or TRBD2 (6 bases each). The CDR3 covers 15 residues. Germline V gene sequence: CDR1 LNHDA, CDR2 SQIVND (reference sequence). Trimming cost V 6 bases and J 9 bases, with 23 bases left between them. The CDR3 DNA reads TGTGCCAGTAGAGGTCTCGGGGGCACCCCGAGACCCCAGTACTTC. This gives the protein CASRGLGGTPRPQYF.

V gene TRBV10-1 combines with J gene TRBJ2-3; 7 nucleotides match TRBD2. Trimming cost V 4 bases and J 4 bases; bases outside gene matches: 5. The length of the CDR3 is 14 residues. Germline CDR1 and CDR2: WNHNN and SYGVQD (reference sequence). The CDR3 loop reads CASSVGRFPDTQYF. The CDR3 DNA follows: TGCGCCAGCAGTGTCGGGAGGTTCCCAGATACGCAGTATTTT.

The chain combines TRBV6-1 with TRBJ1-2; TRBD1 matches 9 bases. This CDR3 has 15 amino acids. Germline trimming cut 4 bases from V and 8 bases from J; bases unmatched to any gene: 11. Germline V lookup: CDR1 MNHNS, CDR2 SASEGT. The chain's CDR3 is CASSVRDRVREGYTF. Written as DNA, the CDR3 is TGTGCCAGCAGTGTTAGGGACAGGGTGCGGGAAGGCTACACCTTC.

The chain employs TRBV6-1 and TRBJ2-7, with a possible D match to TRBD2 (6 bases). Germline-derived CDR1 and CDR2 are MNHNS and SASEGT. This CDR3 contains 16 residues. V was trimmed by 2 bases and J by 4 bases, leaving 18 bases between them. CDR3 DNA sequence: TGTGCCAGCAGTGAAAAAAAGTCCCCCGCGGGGTACGAGCAGTACTTC. It encodes CASSEKKSPAGYEQYF.

A single count supports this clone. The chain is built from TRBV19 and TRBJ1-1, with 11 bases that match TRBD1. The V gene's germline CDR1 is LNHDA and CDR2 SQIVND (reference sequence). The CDR3 spans 16 residues. V lost 7 bases, J lost 5 bases, and 12 bases stayed unmatched. CDR3 in DNA: TGTGCCAGTACCGGTGGGACAGGGGGGTTTGAGACTGAAGCTTTCTTT. The encoded protein is CASTGGTGGFETEAFF.

About this clone: The junction and the germline gene differ at one end; a read error may be behind it. The sample has other DNA sequences that encode this CDR3 too. V gene TRBV28 combines with J gene TRBJ1-2; D gene unclear. The CDR3 has 15 amino acids. CDR1 and CDR2 from the germline V gene are MDHEN and SYDVKM. CDR3 DNA sequence: TGTGCCAGCAGAGTTGGGGTTTTGGCCCTATATGGCTATACCTTC. Amino acids: CASRVGVLALYGYTF.